This T cell receptor (beta chain) comes out of a study of vaccination effects on CD4 cells after COVID-19 (dated by TCRdb to the early 2020s). Concerning the study at large: Each participant got two doses of an mRNA SARS-CoV-2 vaccine, either BNT162b2 or mRNA-1273. SARS-CoV-2 spike-specific CD4+ TCR repertoires were compared before and after mRNA vaccination in COVID-19 convalescent patients and in infection-naive vaccine recipients. The full study included over 8 COVID-19 convalescent patients and a handful of SARS-CoV-2-naive healthy vaccine recipients. The Oncomine TCR Beta short-read assay on an Illumina iSeq 100 was used to sequence cultures from other donors in the study. Findings and caveats that apply to the study as a whole: Among healthy vaccine recipients, nearly all vaccine-induced clones were SARS-CoV-2 mono-reactive, and only 1 of 255 was cross-reactive with common cold coronaviruses. Limitations of the study were the small number of convalescent patients and the absence of early post-infection timepoints. Marked clonal contraction was observed in both infection-induced and vaccine-induced clones at late post-vaccination timepoints, consistent with waning T cell responses.

The ViraFEST assay stimulated PBMC with viral peptide pools and then used TCR sequencing to identify antigen-specific CD4+ T cell clonotypes by expansion. After roughly 11 days of culture, CD4+ T cells were isolated with the EasySep CD4+ T cell isolation kit. Negative nucleocapsid antibody results before and after vaccination confirmed that the healthy vaccine recipients had no prior SARS-CoV-2 infection. Over 1.5 million PBMC per well were cultured with about 10 ug/ml peptides in IMDM containing roughly 5% human AB serum, approximately 10 IU/ml IL-2 and gentamicin. On days 3 and 7, half of the culture medium was replaced with fresh IL-2-containing medium. Unless otherwise noted, each peptide stimulation condition was cultured in triplicate wells. PBMC were separated from whole blood using Ficoll-Paque Plus gradient centrifugation and were then either cryopreserved at -140C or used fresh. The overlapping peptide pools covered the spike proteins of SARS-CoV-2 and of the common cold coronaviruses HCoV-NL63, HCoV-OC43 and HCoV-229E. Genomic DNA was extracted from cultured CD4+ T cells with the QIAamp micro DNA kit.

A word on this clone: Its antigen has not been determined. Per-base quality was not reported, and no clone a single base away is much larger than it.

Library preparation used the immunoSEQ multiplex PCR assay. DNA from the cultured and isolated CD4+ T cells underwent TCR beta CDR3 sequencing. Concerning the study's data processing: Non-productive TCR sequences were removed, reads were trimmed to the CDR3 region, and CDR3s of at least 7 amino acids were retained. Antigen-specific clonotypes were identified using the MANAFEST web app by comparison of expansion in peptide wells against reference cultures. For clones to be considered positive, expansion at FDR<0.05 versus reference and all other wells, an odds ratio above 5, and a frequency above 0.1% in two replicate wells were required. A clonotype was defined as cross-reactive if the clonotype was significantly expanded both in SARS-CoV-2 spike wells and in at least one common cold coronavirus spike condition. Levenshtein distance calculated with the stringdist R package was used to assess CDR3 similarity, and unrooted trees were constructed with ape in R 3.6.1. TCRdb re-hosts the immuneACCESS table, in-frame sequences only. Its copies lack some clones; in the studies checked, an unresolved V gene accounts for under half of them, and the cause for the rest is not known. That table is the source of V, J and clone size, and D and trimming were worked out from the DNA. This sample holds more than 30,000 clones; about 66% were observed only once. Of the sample, more than 13% is held by the ten largest clones.

From the cysteine up to the phenylalanine, the CDR3 has a length of 19 residues. CDR3 DNA is the only sequence kept; it has 57 bases, read in frame from the first base. Trimming removed 0 bases from V and 8 bases from J; the gene matches leave 15 bases unexplained. The CDR1 and CDR2 encoded by the germline V gene are MNHNS and SASEGT. The sample in question was CD4+ T cells from PBMCs cultured with HCoV-OC43 spike peptides, obtained before COVID-19 vaccination. The cell subset or site label of this sample denotes: HCoV-OC43 spike overlapping peptide pool stimulation. This sequence uses TRBV6-1 and TRBJ1-4; 10 bases in between match TRBD1. The origin of this receptor is a human donor who received a COVID-19 vaccine. The CDR3 amino acid sequence is: CASSEARQGANPLREKLFF. The nucleotides read TGTGCCAGCAGTGAAGCCCGACAGGGGGCTAACCCCCTAAGGGAAAAACTGTTTTTT.